The rows below give T cell receptor beta chains drawn from one sample of a study of T cells after yellow fever vaccination. Each CDR3 protein gets one entry after TCRdb re-called the 5' RACE reads with MiXCR. The repertoire holds around 330,000 distinct CDR3 sequences, with 3.6% as singletons. The sample was PBMCs, taken on the day of the yellow fever booster vaccination. Source of these receptors: a man aged 18 to 29 who received the YFV17D yellow fever vaccine. Each CDR3 is given with its conserved first and last residue. D genes are given only for firm matches. Clone sizes are given selectively: once, few, many, or a class where the clone is expanded.

size: few; J: TRBJ1-2; V: TRBV9; D: TRBD1; CDR3: CASSVVGQGDGYTF; DNA: TGTGCCAGCAGCGTAGTAGGACAGGGGGATGGCTACACCTTC
size: few; J: TRBJ1-1; V: TRBV4-1; D: .; CDR3: CASSQGVIGGSTEAFF; DNA: TGCGCCAGCAGCCAAGGAGTAATCGGCGGAAGTACTGAAGCTTTCTTT
size: few; J: TRBJ1-1; V: TRBV3-1; D: .; CDR3: CASSQDFEGRNTEAFF; DNA: TGTGCCAGCAGCCAAGATTTTGAGGGGCGGAACACTGAAGCTTTCTTT
size: few; J: TRBJ2-2; V: TRBV4-3; D: .; CDR3: CASSPRAAGELFF; DNA: TGCGCCAGCAGCCCCCGGGCAGCCGGGGAGCTGTTTTTT
size: few; J: TRBJ1-1; V: TRBV6-5; D: .; CDR3: CASSYSSRPGTQHGAFF; DNA: TGTGCCAGCAGTTACTCGAGTAGACCAGGGACCCAACACGGGGCTTTCTTT
size: .; J: TRBJ1-5; V: TRBV6-2/TRBV6-3; D: TRBD1; CDR3: CASSYGGGPHQPQHF; DNA: TGTGCCAGCAGTTACGGAGGGGGCCCCCATCAGCCCCAGCATTTT
size: few; J: TRBJ2-1; V: TRBV6-2/TRBV6-3; D: .; CDR3: CASSLRVPREQFF; DNA: TGTGCCAGCAGTTTAAGGGTCCCCAGGGAGCAGTTCTTC
size: many; J: TRBJ2-2; V: TRBV5-1; D: .; CDR3: CASSVQGSGELFF; DNA: TGCGCCAGCAGCGTACAGGGTTCCGGGGAGCTGTTTTTT
size: many; J: TRBJ2-3; V: TRBV6-5; D: TRBD2; CDR3: CASSYSPASGGPDTQYF; DNA: TGTGCCAGCAGTTACTCACCGGCTAGCGGGGGGCCGGATACGCAGTATTTT
size: many; J: TRBJ2-1; V: TRBV30; D: .; CDR3: CASYRVPEQFF; DNA: TGTGCCAGCTACAGGGTTCCTGAGCAGTTCTTC
size: many; J: TRBJ2-7; V: TRBV29-1; D: TRBD2; CDR3: CSVEVAGAGPYEQYF; DNA: TGCAGCGTTGAAGTAGCGGGGGCCGGTCCCTACGAGCAGTACTTC
size: many; J: TRBJ2-4; V: TRBV5-1; D: TRBD2; CDR3: CASSPPGGLQNIQYF; DNA: TGCGCCAGCAGCCCACCGGGGGGTCTTCAAAACATTCAGTACTTC
size: once; J: TRBJ2-2; V: TRBV27; D: .; CDR3: CASSRARTSGTGELFF; DNA: TGTGCCAGCAGTAGGGCGAGAACCTCGGGAACCGGGGAGCTGTTTTTT
size: .; J: TRBJ2-3; V: TRBV11-2; D: .; CDR3: CASSLGRAGGSTDTQYF; DNA: TGTGCCAGCAGCTTGGGCCGGGCTGGGGGGTCCACAGATACGCAGTATTTT
size: many; J: TRBJ2-3; V: TRBV10-2; D: TRBD2; CDR3: CASSDLGLAGPSTDTQYF; DNA: TGCGCCAGCAGTGACCTGGGACTAGCGGGGCCTAGCACAGATACGCAGTATTTT
size: many; J: TRBJ2-3; V: TRBV28; D: .; CDR3: CASSLKEGTDTQYF; DNA: TGTGCCAGCAGTTTGAAGGAGGGTACAGATACGCAGTATTTT
size: few; J: TRBJ1-6; V: TRBV6-5; D: TRBD1; CDR3: CASRRTGDSPLHF; DNA: TGTGCCAGCAGGAGGACAGGGGATTCACCCCTCCACTTT
size: many; J: TRBJ2-6; V: TRBV5-1; D: .; CDR3: CASISGANVLTF; DNA: TGCGCCAGCATATCCGGGGCCAACGTCCTGACTTTC
size: many; J: TRBJ2-1; V: TRBV4-3; D: .; CDR3: CASSQDIGDRGQFF; DNA: TGCGCCAGCAGCCAAGATATAGGGGACCGGGGGCAGTTCTTC
size: .; J: TRBJ2-7; V: TRBV4-2; D: TRBD1; CDR3: CASSLGGRAEQYF; DNA: TGTGCCAGCAGCCTAGGGGGCAGGGCCGAGCAGTACTTC
size: .; J: TRBJ2-7; V: TRBV5-4; D: .; CDR3: CASRTDTSSLGEQYF; DNA: TGTGCCAGCAGGACCGATACTAGTTCCCTTGGCGAGCAGTACTTC
size: many; J: TRBJ2-3; V: TRBV7-6; D: TRBD2; CDR3: CASSPKRGPNRDTQYF; DNA: TGTGCCAGCAGTCCGAAGCGGGGGCCTAACCGGGATACGCAGTATTTT
size: many; J: TRBJ2-2; V: TRBV4-3; D: .; CDR3: CASSQGLVTTGELFF; DNA: TGCGCCAGCAGCCAAGGGCTAGTAACCACCGGGGAGCTGTTTTTT
size: few; J: TRBJ1-1; V: TRBV4-2; D: .; CDR3: CASSQGGPSTEAFF; DNA: TGTGCCAGCAGCCAAGGGGGGCCATCCACTGAAGCTTTCTTT
size: few; J: TRBJ1-4; V: TRBV5-1; D: .; CDR3: CASSADRWSATNEKLFF; DNA: TGCGCCAGCAGCGCAGACAGGTGGAGTGCAACTAATGAAAAACTGTTTTTT
size: many; J: TRBJ1-3; V: TRBV7-9; D: .; CDR3: CASSLEGSHTIYF; DNA: TGTGCCAGCAGCTTAGAGGGGTCGCACACCATATATTTT
size: few; J: TRBJ2-7; V: TRBV5-4; D: TRBD1; CDR3: CASSPGTGGREQYF; DNA: TGTGCCAGCAGCCCAGGGACAGGGGGTCGGGAGCAGTACTTC
size: .; J: TRBJ1-5; V: TRBV20-1; D: .; CDR3: CSARDLGRSNQPQHF; DNA: TGCAGTGCTAGAGATTTGGGACGGAGCAATCAGCCCCAGCATTTT